The 25 T cell receptor beta chains reported below all come from one sample, sequenced in a study of control samples from healthy donors and cancer patients. The repertoire was sequenced with immunoSEQ multiplex PCR; TCRdb's copy has only in-frame clones and lacks some. In the table there are 130,000 or so clones, approximately 94% of which are singletons. Sequencing was performed on blood. The receptors were sampled from a man between 35 and 55 years old in good health.

This chain connects TRBV24-1 to TRBJ2-2; maybe TRBD2 (6 bases). Germline assignment: CDR1 KGHDR and CDR2 SFDVKD. The CDR3 is 15 residues long. Trimming took 9 bases from V and 0 from J, leaving 13 bases between them. In nucleotides, the CDR3 is TGTGCCACCGAGGGAGGCCCCGCGAACACCGGGGAGCTGTTTTTT. Translating gives CATEGGPANTGELFF.

The chain couples TRBV15 to TRBJ1-2, with a possible D match to TRBD1 (5 bases). Germline CDR1 is LNHNV and CDR2 is YYDKDF (reference sequence). The CDR3 loop spans 13 amino acids. V was trimmed by 8 bases and J by 5 bases, leaving 15 bases between them. CDR3 nucleotides: TGTGCCACCTCCGGGACGAGTCATTATGGCTACACCTTC. Encoded protein: CATSGTSHYGYTF.

This clone was detected once. This rearrangement joins TRBV19 to TRBJ2-5; 10 bases map to TRBD2. Germline trimming cut 3 bases from V and 5 bases from J; bases unmatched to any gene: 9. The CDR3 contains 16 residues. Germline V gene lookup returns CDR1 LNHDA and CDR2 SQIVND (reference sequence). The CDR3 loop reads CASSIGLAGEFETQYF. The CDR3 region has the DNA TGTGCCAGTAGTATCGGGCTAGCGGGAGAGTTTGAGACCCAGTACTTC.

The rearrangement links TRBV27 to TRBJ2-1; D remains ambiguous. The CDR3 extends over 13 amino acids. CDR1 is MNHEY, CDR2 SMNVEV, per germline (reference sequence). Trimming took 4 bases from V and 3 from J, leaving 7 bases between them. The CDR3 here is CASSSSYYNEQFF. The CDR3 DNA reads as TGTGCCAGCAGTTCCAGCTACTACAATGAGCAGTTCTTC.

The chain links TRBV27 to TRBJ2-2; no clear D gene. Germline CDR1 is MNHEY and CDR2 is SMNVEV (reference sequence). Trimming shortened V by 0 bases and J by 5 bases, and 7 bases separated the two germline ends. The CDR3 contains 14 residues. The CDR3 coding sequence is TGTGCCAGCAGTTTATCTAGGGCGACCGGGGAGCTGTTTTTT. Translation gives CASSLSRATGELFF.

The V call is TRBV7-6, the J call TRBJ2-5; 9 bases fit TRBD1. This CDR3 region has 15 residues. The junction had 2 bases not matched to a gene; V was cut back by 1 base and J by 2 bases. Germline V gene lookup returns CDR1 SGHVS and CDR2 FNYEAQ. The CDR3 sequence: CASSLDRGQQETQYF. The CDR3 DNA sequence: TGTGCCAGCAGCTTAGACAGGGGGCAGCAAGAGACCCAGTACTTC. Looking up the rest from reference TRBV7-6 and TRBJ2-5 gives the full variable domain: GAGVSQSPRYKVTKRGQDVALRCDPISGHVSLYWYRQALGQGPEFLTYFNYEAQQDKSGLPNDRFSAERPEGSISTLTIQRTEQRDSAMYRCASSLDRGQQETQYFGPGTRLLVL.

This sequence joins TRBV6-6 and TRBJ2-4, with 8 positions matching TRBD1. Trimming took 5 bases from V and 6 from J; bases not matched to a gene: 6. The length of the CDR3 is 14 residues. CDR1 is MNHNY and CDR2 is SVGAGI in the germline V gene (reference sequence). CDR3 DNA: TGTGCCAGCAGTAAAGACAGGGGCCCAAACATTCAGTACTTC. This translates into CASSKDRGPNIQYF.

This chain joins TRBV6-5 and TRBJ1-1, with TRBD1 matching over 8 bases. Germline values: CDR1 MNHEY, CDR2 SVGAGI. CDR3 length equals 13 residues. V shed 7 bases, J shed 5 bases, and the junction held 6 bases outside the gene matches. CDR3 sequence reads: CASNTGDRTEAFF. As DNA, the CDR3 is TGTGCCAGCAATACTGGGGACAGGACTGAAGCTTTCTTT.

The chain recombines TRBV19 with TRBJ2-5, with D tentatively TRBD1 or TRBD2 (5 bases each). Trimming shortened V by 5 bases and J by 5 bases, and 6 bases separated the two germline ends. Per the germline V gene, CDR1 is LNHDA and CDR2 is SQIVND (reference sequence). The CDR3 length is 11 residues. For the CDR3, the DNA is TGTGCCAGTAGTGGGGGTGAGACCCAGTACTTC. Residues: CASSGGETQYF.

J is TRBJ2-7 and V is TRBV5-6; TRBD2 is a possible D gene (7 bases). The CDR3 has 13 amino acids. The V end was cut by 7 bases, the J end by 1 base, with 12 bases between. In germline, CDR1 is SGHDT, CDR2 YYEEEE. The CDR3 sequence is CASEQGGSYEQYF. CDR3 sequence (DNA): TGTGCCAGCGAACAGGGAGGGTCCTACGAGCAGTACTTC.

The genes are TRBV7-9 and TRBJ2-5; D may be TRBD1 (6 bases). V gave up 3 bases and J gave up 4 bases, with 12 bases separating them. CDR3 length equals 14 residues. In germline, CDR1 is SEHNR, CDR2 FQNEAQ (reference sequence). The CDR3 loop reads CASSLVGAAETQYF. The CDR3 DNA sequence: TGTGCCAGCAGCTTGGTGGGGGCGGCAGAGACCCAGTACTTC.

The V and J genes are TRBV5-1 and TRBJ2-4, with 9 nucleotides matching TRBD1. The CDR3 is 21 residues long. In germline, CDR1 is SGHRS, CDR2 YFSETQ. V was clipped by 2 bases and J by 0 bases; unmatched bases: 18. Here the CDR3 reads CASSFGTPGQGSRLAKNIQYF. DNA of the CDR3: TGCGCCAGCAGCTTCGGTACTCCGGGACAGGGATCTAGATTAGCCAAAAACATTCAGTACTTC.

This clone appeared a single time. The chain links TRBV11-3 to TRBJ2-3; 8 positions match TRBD2. CDR1 SGHNT and CDR2 YENEEA come from the germline V gene. CDR3 length: 14 residues. J gave up 7 bases and V 5 bases, and 8 bases lay outside the gene matches. CDR3: CASSPYGGGNTQYF. The DNA of the CDR3 is TGTGCCAGCAGCCCCTACGGGGGGGGTAATACGCAGTATTTT.

The chain employs TRBV30 and TRBJ2-1; TRBD2 matches at 8 bases. This CDR3 comprises 15 residues. Germline-derived CDR1 and CDR2 are GTSNPN and SVGIG (reference sequence). The CDR3 reads CALHGGGRSYNEQFF. The CDR3 DNA is TGTGCTCTCCATGGGGGCGGGAGGTCATACAATGAGCAGTTCTTC.

The chain uses TRBV6-5 and TRBJ1-5, with 9 nucleotides matching TRBD1. This CDR3 has 13 residues. Unmatched junction bases numbered 6, after V lost 6 bases and J lost 9 bases. Germline V lookup: CDR1 MNHEY, CDR2 SVGAGI. CDR3 loop: CASRGTGFTPQHF. CDR3 nucleotides: TGTGCCAGCAGGGGGACAGGGTTTACGCCCCAGCATTTT.

The chain uses TRBV5-6 and TRBJ2-5; maybe TRBD2 (7 bases). There are 16 residues in the CDR3. Trimming cost V 5 bases and J 1 base, with 18 bases left between them. Looked up from germline, CDR1 is SGHDT and CDR2 is YYEEEE. The CDR3 protein is CASSSGGGGLQETQYF. The DNA for the CDR3 is TGTGCCAGCAGTTCTGGGGGCGGGGGACTCCAAGAGACCCAGTACTTC.

The chain links TRBV27 to TRBJ1-6; D not resolved. Germline-derived CDR1 and CDR2 are MNHEY and SMNVEV (reference sequence). With 7 bases removed from V and 9 bases from J, the gap between germline ends came to 19 bases. There are 15 residues in the CDR3. This CDR3 reads CASTVMGPHLSPLHF. CDR3 bases: TGTGCCAGCACCGTTATGGGCCCTCACCTTTCACCCCTCCACTTT.

This clone was seen once. V is TRBV24-1 and J is TRBJ1-1; 8 bases fit TRBD1. From germline, CDR1 is KGHDR and CDR2 SFDVKD. The CDR3 contains 14 residues. V lost 4 bases to trimming and J lost 8 bases; unmatched junction nucleotides: 8. The CDR3 sequence is CATSDPGQGKEAFF. The DNA for the CDR3 is TGTGCCACCAGTGACCCTGGACAGGGAAAGGAAGCTTTCTTT.

This chain connects TRBV27 to TRBJ1-1; 7 nucleotides align to TRBD1. CDR3 length equals 16 residues. Germline-derived CDR1 and CDR2 are MNHEY and SMNVEV (reference sequence). Trimming cost V 5 bases and J 1 base; bases outside gene matches: 10. CDR3 residues: CASSPSTGEKNTEAFF. The CDR3, as DNA: TGTGCCAGCAGTCCTTCAACAGGGGAAAAGAACACTGAAGCTTTCTTT.

To note about this clone: This same CDR3 is encoded by further DNA sequences in the sample. The J gene is TRBJ1-1, the V gene TRBV5-1; the D gene is possibly TRBD1 (5 bases). The germline V and J ends were trimmed by 0 bases and 0 bases, with 9 bases remaining between them. Germline CDR1 is SGHRS and CDR2 is YFSETQ. The CDR3 has 15 amino acids. The CDR3 DNA reads as TGCGCCAGCAGCTTGGGGCAGGGCATGAACACTGAAGCTTTCTTT. Translating it yields CASSLGQGMNTEAFF.

This clone was recorded only once. The rearrangement uses TRBV12-5 and TRBJ2-1; 13 bases fit TRBD2. The CDR3 totals 19 residues. Germline V CDR1 and CDR2: LGHNT, FRNRAP. V was pared by 9 bases and J by 4 bases, with 18 bases of the junction left unmatched. CDR3 amino acids: CASVSTRGRLAGGYNEQFF. As DNA, the CDR3 is TGTGCTAGCGTTTCCACCCGGGGTAGACTAGCGGGGGGTTACAATGAGCAGTTCTTC.

This clone was counted a single time. The chain carries TRBV30 and TRBJ1-6; D not resolved. CDR3 size: 15 residues. Germline loops: CDR1 GTSNPN, CDR2 SVGIG (reference sequence). Between the trimmed V and J ends, which lost 3 bases and 0 bases, there was a span of 9 bases. CDR3 DNA: TGTGCCTGGAGGCTTGAGAGCTCCTATAATTCACCCCTCCACTTT. Protein: CAWRLESSYNSPLHF.

This clone was seen once. Sequence at one end of the junction differs from germline and may be a read error. The chain joins TRBV2 to TRBJ1-1; tentative D call: TRBD1 (6 bases). Looked up from germline, CDR1 is SNHLY and CDR2 is FYNNEI. The CDR3 has 12 residues. CDR3 DNA sequence: TGTGCCAGCAGGGAAGGGGGCACTGAAGCTTTCTTT. As protein: CASREGGTEAFF.

This clone has only a few counts. CDR3 amino acids: CASSYSGGDENTEAFF. CDR3 DNA: TGTGCCAGCAGTTACTCGGGCGGGGACGAGAACACTGAAGCTTTCTTT. The V gene is TRBV6-5, the J gene TRBJ1-1; D is perhaps TRBD1 (5 bases). Per the germline V gene, CDR1 is MNHEY and CDR2 is SVGAGI. This CDR3 has 16 residues. Trimming cost V 0 bases and J 1 base, with 12 bases left between them.

The chain has TRBV5-5 and TRBJ1-1, with 10 nucleotides matching TRBD1. The CDR3 loop spans 17 amino acids. Trimming took 5 bases from V and 4 from J; bases not matched to a gene: 14. Germline V gene sequence: CDR1 SGHKS, CDR2 YYEKEE (reference sequence). In DNA, the CDR3 is TGTGCCAGCAGGGACCCGGGACAGGGGTCGGGTGGCACTGAAGCTTTCTTT. It codes for CASRDPGQGSGGTEAFF.